This TCR beta chain was captured in a study of shared clonotypes between healthy human individuals. The overall study: Donors, aged 18 to 49, were a couple of women and a few men. Study observations and caveats: Naive subsets generally exceeded memory subsets in estimated richness.

CD45RO-negative, CCR7-positively selected cells formed the naive CD8 fraction, excluding terminally differentiated effector memory CD45RA+ cells. Donors, healthy HIV-negative adults, lacked recent acute infections or vaccinations. The germline V gene encodes CDR1 MGHRA and CDR2 YSYEKL. This CDR3 is built from 15 residues. Trimming shortened V by 0 bases and J by 6 bases, and 14 bases separated the two germline ends. The table came from immunoSEQ multiplex PCR; TCRdb's copy has only in-frame clones and leaves some out. This repertoire shows about 610,000 clones, 95% to 97% found once; its top ten account for about 0.12%. About this clone: Its matching antigen is unknown.

What was sequenced was naive CD8+ T cells sorted from blood. The chain is built from TRBV4-1 and TRBJ1-1; D remains unclear. The sequence derives from a woman between 25 and 40 years old in good health. CDR3 DNA: TGCGCCAGCAGCCAAGATCGCGGGCCGCTCGCTGAAGCTTTCTTT. Protein product: CASSQDRGPLAEAFF.